This T cell receptor beta chain was recorded in a study of T cell responses to AZD1222 COVID-19 vaccine. A note on this clone: What it binds is unknown.

Study conclusions and caveats: All repertoire sampling was performed exclusively after the peak T cell response.

Sequencing used immunoSEQ multiplex PCR; TCRdb keeps in-frame clones, though not all of them. Of around 58,000 clones listed, around 84% are singletons. This TCR derives from an adult in good health. The sample here was peripheral blood, taken on day 0 of AZD1222 vaccination.

The CDR3 DNA reads as TGTGCCAGCGCCCTCCAGGGTTGGGGAAACTACGAGCAGTACTTC. This sequence encodes CASALQGWGNYEQYF. This chain connects TRBV7-2 to TRBJ2-7, with D perhaps matching TRBD1 (5 bases). CDR1 and CDR2 (germline): SGHTA, FQGNSA. There are 15 residues in the CDR3. Trimming left V 8 bases short and J 3 bases short, with 20 bases between. The full variable domain, rest sourced from reference TRBV7-2 and TRBJ2-7, is GAGVSQSPSNKVTEKGKDVELRCDPISGHTALYWYRQSLGQGLEFLIYFQGNSAPDKSGLPSDRFSAERTGGSVSTLTIQRTQQEDSAVYLCASALQGWGNYEQYFGPGTRLTVT.